Described below is a single T cell receptor beta chain sequence and its context. Its specificity is not known. The CDR3 is made up of 15 amino acids. Germline V CDR1 and CDR2: SQVTM, ANQGSEA. The V and J ends lost 5 bases and 2 bases respectively, with 19 bases between them. Produced via immunoSEQ multiplex PCR; TCRdb's table is partial and in-frame only. This sample carries 90,000 to 110,000 clones, more than 70% of them seen once, and the ten largest clones take roughly 2.2%. These data originate in a study of cytomegalovirus exposure and HLA in healthy donors. Study-wide results and caveats: As was reported, the classifier diagnosed cytomegalovirus status with high specificity and sensitivity. It was approximately 160 TCR beta chains that were listed as cytomegalovirus-associated.

This chain links TRBV29-1 with TRBJ2-7; tentative D call: TRBD1 (5 bases). The sample consisted of PBMCs. The origin of this receptor is a woman between 18 and 29 years old in good health and CMV-seronegative. The CDR3 reads CSVPTADKNAYEQYF. The CDR3 DNA reads TGCAGCGTTCCGACCGCGGACAAAAATGCCTACGAGCAGTACTTC.